One sample yielded the 3 T cell receptor beta chains listed below, sequenced in a study of T-cell memory formation after mild COVID-19. One entry per CDR3 protein results from TCRdb running MiXCR on the 5' RACE reads. The data show 300,000 to 400,000 distinct CDR3 sequences, around 15% seen once. The sample was PBMCs or a T cell subset sorted from them (not recorded which). Receptor source: a man aged 18-30 years who had mild COVID-19 (a few samples of this study predate the infection). Cell type and time point are not known.

This clonotype was recorded a few times. The V gene is TRBV24-1, the J gene TRBJ1-1, with TRBD1 matching 12 bases. V shed 7 bases, J shed 5 bases, and the junction held 4 bases outside the gene matches. This CDR3 contains 14 residues. Germline CDR1 KGHDR, CDR2 SFDVKD. In nucleotides, the CDR3 is TGTGCCACCAGGGGACAGGGGGCGGCAACTGAAGCTTTCTTT. Translating gives CATRGQGAATEAFF.

In this sample, this clonotype turned up a few times. This chain links TRBV6-6 with TRBJ1-5; D possibly corresponds to TRBD1 (5 bases). Between the trimmed V and J ends, which lost 6 bases and 0 bases, there was a span of 27 bases. The V gene's germline CDR1 is MNHNY and CDR2 SVGAGI (reference sequence). This CDR3 contains 20 residues. In nucleotides, the CDR3 is TGTGCCAGCAGCCCCTTTGGTGGGGGTACTCAAATCTATAGCAATCAGCCCCAGCATTTT. It codes for CASSPFGGGTQIYSNQPQHF.

The chain recombines TRBV5-5 with TRBJ1-6; D is unresolved. Germline V gene lookup returns CDR1 SGHKS and CDR2 YYEKEE (reference sequence). The CDR3 loop spans 16 amino acids. V lost 1 base, J lost 2 bases, and 10 bases lay in between. The CDR3 reads CASSLRPETYNSPLHF. The CDR3 DNA is TGTGCCAGCAGCTTGAGGCCGGAGACCTATAATTCACCCCTCCACTTT.